This TCR beta chain was sequenced during a study of shared clonotypes between healthy human individuals. A note on this clone: What it recognizes is unknown.

Using around 180 ng DNA, around 30,000 T cell genomes, the sorted-subset replicate PCRs were run. The data were produced by immunoSEQ multiplex PCR, yet TCRdb's version contains in-frame clones alone and is incomplete. Of under 550,000 clones in the sample, almost 97% were seen once. Overall study findings and caveats: Despite large depth, rarefaction showed incomplete sorted-subset sequencing. Expectations were that clonotype sharing among donors would be affected by sequencing depth.

This sequence was found in a woman aged 25 to 39 in good health. Sample: naive CD4+ T cells sorted from blood. Stated subset: CD45RA+ positively selected.

CDR3: CASSYFPGQGKEKLFF. DNA of the CDR3: TGTGCCAGCAGTTACTTCCCGGGACAGGGGAAGGAAAAACTGTTTTTT. V gene TRBV6-6 combines with J gene TRBJ1-4, with 10 positions matching TRBD1. Germline CDR1 reads MNHNY; CDR2 reads SVGAGI (reference sequence). V was clipped by 1 base and J by 8 bases; unmatched bases: 7. The length of the CDR3 is 16 residues.